This is a list of T cell receptor beta chains from one sample in a study of blood T cell repertoires in COVID-19. Only in-frame clones appear in the TCRdb table, and some are missing; sequencing was by immunoSEQ multiplex PCR. The table lists some 110,000 clones, approximately 80% of them singletons. The sequenced sample consisted of peripheral blood. The source is a man older than 75 with COVID-19, enrolled during active disease. Each CDR3 is given with its conserved first and last residue. D genes are given only for firm matches. Rows may omit the clone size; those that give it use once, few, many or a size class.

abundance: -; d_gene: TRBD2; j_gene: TRBJ2-7; v_gene: TRBV18; len: 12; CDR3aa: CASSPGRGEQYF; CDR3nt: TGTGCCAGCTCACCAGGGAGGGGCGAGCAGTACTTC
abundance: -; d_gene: TRBD1; j_gene: TRBJ2-2; v_gene: TRBV7-9; len: 14; CDR3aa: CASSAQGADSELFF; CDR3nt: TGTGCCAGCAGCGCACAGGGGGCCGATTCGGAGCTGTTTTTT
abundance: -; d_gene: TRBD1; j_gene: TRBJ1-2; v_gene: TRBV5-1; len: 15; CDR3aa: CASSVSPGTGEGYTF; CDR3nt: TGCGCCAGCAGCGTCTCCCCCGGGACAGGGGAGGGCTACACCTTC
abundance: -; d_gene: -; j_gene: TRBJ1-2; v_gene: TRBV10-1; len: 13; CDR3aa: CASSPIQNYGYTF; CDR3nt: TGCGCCAGCTCTCCAATCCAGAACTATGGCTACACCTTC
abundance: -; d_gene: TRBD1; j_gene: TRBJ2-7; v_gene: TRBV27; len: 14; CDR3aa: CASSLRQGPYEQYF; CDR3nt: TGTGCCAGCAGTTTACGACAGGGTCCCTACGAGCAGTACTTC
abundance: few; d_gene: -; j_gene: TRBJ1-1; v_gene: TRBV6-5; len: 13; CDR3aa: CASRSPSVTEAFF; CDR3nt: TGTGCCAGCAGAAGTCCCTCGGTGACTGAAGCTTTCTTT
abundance: many; d_gene: -; j_gene: TRBJ1-1; v_gene: TRBV5-5; len: 15; CDR3aa: CASSLEGYKGTEAFF; CDR3nt: TGTGCCAGCAGCTTAGAGGGTTATAAGGGAACTGAAGCTTTCTTT
abundance: -; d_gene: TRBD1; j_gene: TRBJ1-5; v_gene: TRBV28; len: 15; CDR3aa: CASSLGTGGHQPQHF; CDR3nt: TGTGCCAGCAGTTTAGGGACAGGGGGACATCAGCCCCAGCATTTT
abundance: -; d_gene: -; j_gene: TRBJ1-2; v_gene: TRBV28; len: 14; CDR3aa: CASSSADRIYGYTF; CDR3nt: TGTGCCAGCAGTTCTGCGGACAGAATCTATGGCTACACCTTC
abundance: -; d_gene: -; j_gene: TRBJ1-3; v_gene: TRBV7-6; len: 13; CDR3aa: CASSFSFGNTIYF; CDR3nt: TGTGCCAGCAGCTTTTCATTTGGAAACACCATATATTTT
abundance: -; d_gene: -; j_gene: TRBJ1-5; v_gene: TRBV28; len: 15; CDR3aa: CASSPEGRGYQPQHF; CDR3nt: TGTGCCAGCAGCCCAGAAGGCAGGGGTTATCAGCCCCAGCATTTT
abundance: few; d_gene: TRBD2; j_gene: TRBJ2-7; v_gene: TRBV18; len: 14; CDR3aa: CASSPTGGPYEQYF; CDR3nt: TGTGCCAGCTCACCAACGGGAGGACCCTACGAGCAGTACTTC
abundance: many; d_gene: TRBD1; j_gene: TRBJ2-2; v_gene: TRBV2; len: 15; CDR3aa: CASSPYLRGTGELFF; CDR3nt: TGTGCCAGCAGTCCCTACCTCAGGGGGACCGGGGAGCTGTTTTTT
abundance: -; d_gene: TRBD2; j_gene: TRBJ2-7; v_gene: TRBV7-2; len: 18; CDR3aa: CASSPQRASGSEPYEQYF; CDR3nt: TGTGCCAGCAGCCCCCAGAGGGCTAGCGGGAGTGAGCCCTACGAGCAGTACTTC
abundance: -; d_gene: -; j_gene: TRBJ2-7; v_gene: TRBV5-4; len: 16; CDR3aa: CASSLGSGKLLYEQYF; CDR3nt: TGTGCCAGCAGCTTGGGGTCCGGGAAACTCCTCTACGAGCAGTACTTC
abundance: -; d_gene: -; j_gene: TRBJ2-7; v_gene: TRBV5-6; len: 15; CDR3aa: CASSLEARGNYEQYF; CDR3nt: TGTGCCAGCAGCTTGGAAGCTAGGGGAAACTACGAGCAGTACTTC
abundance: -; d_gene: -; j_gene: TRBJ1-5; v_gene: TRBV18; len: 15; CDR3aa: CASSPPGVTGQPQHF; CDR3nt: TGTGCCAGCTCACCACCGGGAGTAACGGGTCAGCCCCAGCATTTT
abundance: once; d_gene: TRBD1; j_gene: TRBJ2-1; v_gene: TRBV7-8; len: 19; CDR3aa: CASSLVRFIRTGGYNEQFF; CDR3nt: TGTGCCAGCAGCTTAGTTAGGTTTATCCGGACAGGGGGCTACAATGAGCAGTTCTTC
abundance: -; d_gene: -; j_gene: TRBJ2-1; v_gene: TRBV27; len: 16; CDR3aa: CASTIGGTRMYNEQFF; CDR3nt: TGTGCCAGCACCATAGGCGGAACTAGGATGTACAATGAGCAGTTCTTC
abundance: once; d_gene: -; j_gene: TRBJ2-1; v_gene: TRBV27; len: 13; CDR3aa: CASSSDWVREQFF; CDR3nt: TGTGCCAGCAGTTCGGACTGGGTCAGGGAGCAGTTCTTC
abundance: -; d_gene: TRBD2; j_gene: TRBJ2-7; v_gene: TRBV27; len: 16; CDR3aa: CASSLEASGSTYEQYF; CDR3nt: TGTGCCAGCAGTTTAGAGGCTAGCGGGAGTACCTACGAGCAGTACTTC
abundance: -; d_gene: -; j_gene: TRBJ2-1; v_gene: TRBV28; len: 14; CDR3aa: CASSLGGHGNEQFF; CDR3nt: TGTGCCAGCAGTTTAGGAGGGCACGGGAATGAGCAGTTCTTC
abundance: once; d_gene: -; j_gene: TRBJ2-1; v_gene: TRBV3-1/TRBV3-2; len: 15; CDR3aa: CASSQGRKVCNEQFF; CDR3nt: TGTGCCAGCAGCCAAGGCAGGAAAGTATGCAATGAGCAGTTCTTC
abundance: -; d_gene: TRBD2; j_gene: TRBJ2-7; v_gene: TRBV27; len: 16; CDR3aa: CASSSRTSGRPLEQYF; CDR3nt: TGTGCCAGCAGTTCCCGGACTAGCGGGAGACCCCTCGAGCAGTACTTC
abundance: -; d_gene: -; j_gene: TRBJ2-2; v_gene: TRBV21-1; len: 16; CDR3aa: CASSKGGLAGNGELFF; CDR3nt: TGTGCCAGCAGCAAAGGGGGACTAGCGGGAAACGGGGAGCTGTTTTTT
abundance: -; d_gene: -; j_gene: TRBJ1-5; v_gene: TRBV20-1; len: 17; CDR3aa: CSASRGIIAGSNQPQHF; CDR3nt: TGCAGTGCTAGTCGGGGGATCATAGCGGGCAGCAATCAGCCCCAGCATTTT
abundance: -; d_gene: TRBD2; j_gene: TRBJ2-1; v_gene: TRBV4-3; len: 14; CDR3aa: CASSLGTSVNEQFF; CDR3nt: TGCGCCAGCAGCCTCGGGACTAGCGTCAATGAGCAGTTCTTC
abundance: -; d_gene: TRBD1; j_gene: TRBJ1-1; v_gene: TRBV10-3; len: 15; CDR3aa: CAISGTGGGSTEAFF; CDR3nt: TGTGCCATCAGTGGGACAGGGGGCGGTAGCACTGAAGCTTTCTTT
abundance: -; d_gene: TRBD1; j_gene: TRBJ2-1; v_gene: TRBV10-2; len: 16; CDR3aa: CASTAGQGIGGHEQFF; CDR3nt: TGCGCCAGCACTGCGGGACAGGGAATAGGGGGCCATGAGCAGTTCTTC
abundance: -; d_gene: -; j_gene: TRBJ1-5; v_gene: TRBV25-1; len: 14; CDR3aa: CARHKGISNQPQHF; CDR3nt: TGTGCCAGGCATAAGGGGATTAGCAATCAGCCCCAGCATTTT
abundance: medium-sized; d_gene: -; j_gene: TRBJ2-2; v_gene: TRBV5-4; len: 15; CDR3aa: CASNPGDVNTGELFF; CDR3nt: TGTGCCAGCAACCCGGGGGACGTGAACACCGGGGAGCTGTTTTTT
abundance: -; d_gene: -; j_gene: TRBJ2-7; v_gene: TRBV27; len: 14; CDR3aa: CASSSTGIYDEQYF; CDR3nt: TGTGCCAGCAGTAGTACAGGAATATACGACGAGCAGTACTTC
abundance: -; d_gene: TRBD1; j_gene: TRBJ1-1; v_gene: TRBV18; len: 12; CDR3aa: CATSGGNTEAFF; CDR3nt: TGTGCCACATCAGGGGGGAACACTGAAGCTTTCTTT
abundance: once; d_gene: -; j_gene: TRBJ2-2; v_gene: TRBV4-3; len: 16; CDR3aa: CASSQGPQGQTGELFF; CDR3nt: TGCGCCAGCAGCCAAGGTCCTCAGGGGCAGACCGGGGAGCTGTTTTTT
abundance: once; d_gene: -; j_gene: TRBJ2-7; v_gene: TRBV27; len: 13; CDR3aa: CASSFREDKGQYF; CDR3nt: TGTGCCAGCAGTTTCCGGGAAGATAAAGGGCAGTACTTC
abundance: once; d_gene: TRBD2; j_gene: TRBJ2-1; v_gene: TRBV7-9; len: 16; CDR3aa: CASSLAAGVPYNEQFF; CDR3nt: TGTGCCAGCAGCTTAGCGGCGGGAGTACCCTACAATGAGCAGTTCTTC
abundance: few; d_gene: TRBD1; j_gene: TRBJ2-7; v_gene: TRBV6-5; len: 16; CDR3aa: CASSYSLPGTGYEQYF; CDR3nt: TGTGCCAGCAGTTACTCTCTTCCCGGGACAGGGTACGAGCAGTACTTC
abundance: -; d_gene: -; j_gene: TRBJ1-1; v_gene: TRBV9; len: 22; CDR3aa: CASSVEIISGDILGASNTEAFF; CDR3nt: TGTGCCAGCAGCGTAGAGATCATCTCAGGGGACATCTTAGGGGCTTCTAACACTGAAGCTTTCTTT
abundance: -; d_gene: TRBD1; j_gene: TRBJ1-5; v_gene: TRBV18; len: 13; CDR3aa: CASSRQGGQPQHF; CDR3nt: TGTGCCAGCTCACGTCAGGGGGGTCAGCCCCAGCATTTT
abundance: -; d_gene: TRBD2; j_gene: TRBJ2-5; v_gene: TRBV28; len: 16; CDR3aa: CASSLLGLAGRETQYF; CDR3nt: TGTGCCAGCAGTTTACTTGGACTAGCGGGACGCGAGACCCAGTACTTC
abundance: -; d_gene: TRBD2; j_gene: TRBJ2-1; v_gene: TRBV28; len: 20; CDR3aa: CASSFFGLAGGPVFHNEQFF; CDR3nt: TGTGCCAGCAGTTTTTTTGGACTAGCGGGAGGGCCGGTCTTTCACAATGAGCAGTTCTTC
abundance: -; d_gene: TRBD1; j_gene: TRBJ1-2; v_gene: TRBV6-2/TRBV6-3; len: 17; CDR3aa: CASSSGTGAMKVYGYTF; CDR3nt: TGTGCCAGCAGTTCCGGGACAGGGGCCATGAAAGTATATGGCTACACCTTC
abundance: -; d_gene: -; j_gene: TRBJ2-3; v_gene: TRBV6-4; len: 13; CDR3aa: CASSDSFQSAQYF; CDR3nt: TGTGCCAGCAGTGACTCTTTCCAATCAGCGCAGTATTTT
abundance: -; d_gene: TRBD2; j_gene: TRBJ2-3; v_gene: TRBV27; len: 18; CDR3aa: CASSLFGGVPGRVDTQYF; CDR3nt: TGTGCCAGCAGTTTATTTGGCGGGGTACCGGGGAGGGTAGATACGCAGTATTTT
abundance: -; d_gene: TRBD1; j_gene: TRBJ1-4; v_gene: TRBV6-5; len: 14; CDR3aa: CASSLTGANEKLFF; CDR3nt: TGTGCCAGCAGCTTGACAGGGGCTAATGAAAAACTGTTTTTT
abundance: few; d_gene: -; j_gene: TRBJ1-6; v_gene: TRBV30; len: 13; CDR3aa: CAWGRFLSSPLHF; CDR3nt: TGTGCCTGGGGTCGTTTCCTATCCTCACCCCTCCACTTT
abundance: -; d_gene: -; j_gene: TRBJ2-1; v_gene: TRBV9; len: 15; CDR3aa: CASSVGGNHYNEQFF; CDR3nt: TGTGCCAGCAGCGTAGGAGGGAACCACTACAATGAGCAGTTCTTC
abundance: few; d_gene: -; j_gene: TRBJ1-5; v_gene: TRBV5-6; len: 15; CDR3aa: CASSLGGVWNQPQHF; CDR3nt: TGTGCCAGCAGCTTGGGCGGGGTTTGGAATCAGCCCCAGCATTTT
abundance: -; d_gene: TRBD1; j_gene: TRBJ1-2; v_gene: TRBV7-2; len: 15; CDR3aa: CASSPGTGDFYGYTF; CDR3nt: TGTGCCAGCAGCCCCGGGACAGGGGATTTCTATGGCTACACCTTC
abundance: once; d_gene: -; j_gene: TRBJ1-5; v_gene: TRBV7-2; len: 14; CDR3aa: CASSSDSDYQPQHF; CDR3nt: TGTGCCAGCAGCTCGGACAGCGATTATCAGCCCCAGCATTTT
abundance: -; d_gene: TRBD1; j_gene: TRBJ1-5; v_gene: TRBV19; len: 14; CDR3aa: CASSMGTGNQPQHF; CDR3nt: TGTGCCAGTAGTATGGGGACAGGCAATCAGCCCCAGCATTTT
abundance: -; d_gene: -; j_gene: TRBJ1-2; v_gene: TRBV5-4; len: 15; CDR3aa: CASSWRPGSLYGYTF; CDR3nt: TGTGCCAGCAGCTGGAGACCGGGATCCCTCTATGGCTACACCTTC
abundance: few; d_gene: TRBD1; j_gene: TRBJ1-2; v_gene: TRBV6-4; len: 15; CDR3aa: CASSERTGGDNGYTF; CDR3nt: TGTGCCAGCAGTGAGCGTACAGGGGGCGATAATGGCTACACCTTC
abundance: -; d_gene: TRBD2; j_gene: TRBJ2-7; v_gene: TRBV7-3; len: 15; CDR3aa: CASSPSGGLSYEQYF; CDR3nt: TGTGCCAGCAGCCCCTCGGGAGGGCTCTCCTACGAGCAGTACTTC
abundance: -; d_gene: -; j_gene: TRBJ1-2; v_gene: TRBV3-1/TRBV3-2; len: 12; CDR3aa: CASSQGGYGYTF; CDR3nt: TGTGCCAGCAGCCAAGGAGGATATGGCTACACCTTC
abundance: -; d_gene: TRBD1; j_gene: TRBJ2-7; v_gene: TRBV28; len: 15; CDR3aa: CASWPRQGALYEQYF; CDR3nt: TGTGCCAGCTGGCCCAGGCAGGGGGCTCTCTACGAGCAGTACTTC
abundance: -; d_gene: TRBD1; j_gene: TRBJ2-1; v_gene: TRBV6-4; len: 13; CDR3aa: CASSGDRGGEQFF; CDR3nt: TGTGCCAGCAGTGGGGACAGGGGAGGTGAGCAGTTCTTC